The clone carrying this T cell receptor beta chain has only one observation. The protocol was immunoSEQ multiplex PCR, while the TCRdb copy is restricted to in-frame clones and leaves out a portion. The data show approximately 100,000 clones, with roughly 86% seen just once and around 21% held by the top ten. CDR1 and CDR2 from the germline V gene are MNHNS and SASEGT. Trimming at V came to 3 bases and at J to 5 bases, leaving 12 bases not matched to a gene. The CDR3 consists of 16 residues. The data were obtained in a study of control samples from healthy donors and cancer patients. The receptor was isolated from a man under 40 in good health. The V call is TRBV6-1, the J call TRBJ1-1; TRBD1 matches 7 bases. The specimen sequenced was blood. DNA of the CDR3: TGTGCCAGCAGTGACCTTTCACAGGGGCCGGGGACTGAAGCTTTCTTT. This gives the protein CASSDLSQGPGTEAFF.